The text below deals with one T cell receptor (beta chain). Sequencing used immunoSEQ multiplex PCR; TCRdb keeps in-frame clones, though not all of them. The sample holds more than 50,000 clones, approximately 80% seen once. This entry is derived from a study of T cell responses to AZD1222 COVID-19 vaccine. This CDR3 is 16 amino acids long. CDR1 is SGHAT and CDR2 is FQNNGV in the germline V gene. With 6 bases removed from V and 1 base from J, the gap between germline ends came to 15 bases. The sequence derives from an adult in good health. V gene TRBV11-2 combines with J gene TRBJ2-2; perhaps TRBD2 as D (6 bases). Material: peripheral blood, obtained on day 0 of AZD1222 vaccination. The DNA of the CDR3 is TGTGCCAGCAGATTAACCGGGACTCAGAACACCGGGGAGCTGTTTTTT. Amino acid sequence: CASRLTGTQNTGELFF.